This T cell receptor (beta chain) emerged from a study of blood T cell repertoires in COVID-19. Overall study: Material from acute and convalescent COVID-19 was sourced from the United States, Italy and Spain. Sources were T cells, B-cell-depleted T cells, or PBMCs; the material itself was cDNA or gDNA.

Original processing notes: Estimates of nucleated cell counts were drawn from the amplification of reference gene primers. Clones were read by immunoSEQ multiplex PCR, and TCRdb kept only the in-frame ones, dropping some. The D gene and trimming were derived from the DNA, and the V and J assignments and clone size from that table. The sample records roughly 160,000 clones, 85% being singletons. V lost 2 bases and J 4 bases, leaving 15 bases between the germline ends. Germline CDR1 SGHDT, CDR2 YYEEEE. CDR3 size: 16 residues. Seattle cases were enrolled at active infection and followed longitudinally. The TCR was taken from an elderly woman with COVID-19, enrolled during active disease. The sequencing input was peripheral blood. The gene calls are TRBV5-6 and TRBJ2-2; maybe TRBD2 (6 bases). The CDR3 reads CASSLGAGLATGELFF. The CDR3 bases are TGTGCCAGCAGCTTAGGTGCGGGGTTGGCCACCGGGGAGCTGTTTTTT. Combining the CDR3 with reference TRBV5-6 and TRBJ2-2 gives the whole variable domain DAGVTQSPTHLIKTRGQQVTLRCSPKSGHDTVSWYQQALGQGPQFIFQYYEEEERQRGNFPDRFSGHQFPNYSSELNVNALLLGDSALYLCASSLGAGLATGELFFGEGSRLTVL.